One and the same sample provided the 9 T cell receptor beta chains below, sequenced in a study of blood T cell repertoires in COVID-19. Sequencing used immunoSEQ multiplex PCR; TCRdb keeps in-frame clones, though not all of them. This sample has about 410,000 clones, with less than 95% found just once. Specimen: PBMCs or T cells enriched from blood (not recorded which). The receptor set was obtained from a man aged 18 to 30 who had recovered from COVID-19.

This sequence joins TRBV27 and TRBJ1-2; 7 nucleotides match TRBD1. The CDR3 loop spans 13 amino acids. CDR1 is MNHEY and CDR2 is SMNVEV in the germline V gene (reference sequence). Trimming removed 5 bases from V and 8 bases from J; junction bases left unmatched: 8. CDR3 coding DNA: TGTGCCAGCAGTCTCGACAGGGTAGGCGGCTACACCTTC. Translated, it gives CASSLDRVGGYTF.

The chain combines TRBV19 with TRBJ2-3, with no clear D. V was trimmed by 3 bases and J by 1 base, leaving 8 bases between them. CDR1 and CDR2 (germline): LNHDA, SQIVND (reference sequence). This CDR3 is built from 14 residues. The CDR3 coding sequence is TGTGCCAGTAGTATCGACGGAGGCACAGATACGCAGTATTTT. Residues: CASSIDGGTDTQYF.

The chain recombines TRBV9 with TRBJ1-1; a weak D match, TRBD1 (6 bases). This CDR3 is 17 amino acids long. Germline values: CDR1 SGDLS, CDR2 YYNGEE. V was clipped by 3 bases and J by 6 bases, with 24 bases between them. This CDR3 is CASSALSETGRGAEAFF. The CDR3 DNA reads TGTGCCAGCAGCGCACTCTCCGAAACAGGGCGGGGGGCTGAAGCTTTCTTT.

The chain links TRBV28 to TRBJ1-2, with D maybe TRBD1 (5 bases). CDR1 is MDHEN, CDR2 SYDVKM, per germline. This CDR3 is 15 amino acids long. Trimming took 5 bases from V and 4 from J, leaving 17 bases between them. CDR3 bases: TGTGCCAGCAGTGCGGGACGCCAAGGGGTCTATGGCTACACCTTC. Translated, it gives CASSAGRQGVYGYTF.

This clone was seen a single time. This chain uses TRBV7-2 with TRBJ2-7; 11 nucleotides line up with TRBD2. Germline trimming cut 5 bases from V and 0 bases from J; bases unmatched to any gene: 0. This CDR3 is 14 amino acids long. CDR1 SGHTA and CDR2 FQGNSA come from the germline V gene. As DNA, the CDR3 is TGTGCCAGCAGCACTAGCGGGGGCTCCTACGAGCAGTACTTC. Its translation is CASSTSGGSYEQYF.

The V call is TRBV5-1, the J call TRBJ2-2, with TRBD1 as a possible D gene (5 bases). Trimming removed 0 bases from V and 3 bases from J, with 15 bases in between. Germline V gene sequence: CDR1 SGHRS, CDR2 YFSETQ. The CDR3 consists of 17 residues. The CDR3 here is CASSLAGRRDYTGELFF. CDR3 coding DNA: TGCGCCAGCAGCTTGGCTGGCCGCAGGGATTACACCGGGGAGCTGTTTTTT.

This chain joins TRBV5-1 and TRBJ1-2, with D maybe TRBD1 (6 bases). The CDR3 totals 15 residues. The V gene lost 4 bases and the J gene lost 4 bases, with 17 bases spanning the gap. Germline CDR1 is SGHRS and CDR2 is YFSETQ. In DNA form, the CDR3 reads TGCGCCAGCAGCCCTTTTCCGGGACATAGCTATGGCTACACCTTC. Amino acid sequence: CASSPFPGHSYGYTF.

This chain links TRBV11-2 with TRBJ2-7, with D possibly matching TRBD1 (5 bases). V was shortened by 1 base and J by 3 bases, with 16 bases between the two germline ends. Germline CDR1 and CDR2: SGHAT and FQNNGV. The CDR3 sequence is 16 residues long. CDR3: CASSLVGWGTHYEQYF. For the CDR3, the DNA is TGTGCCAGCAGCTTAGTAGGGTGGGGCACCCACTACGAGCAGTACTTC.

V gene TRBV5-6 combines with J gene TRBJ1-2; no clear D gene. This CDR3 has 13 residues. Germline V gene data show CDR1 as SGHDT and CDR2 as YYEEEE. Trimming took off 0 bases at V and 2 bases at J, with 5 bases between the two ends. The CDR3 sequence is CASSLELNYGYTF. The CDR3 DNA is TGTGCCAGCAGCTTGGAACTCAACTATGGCTACACCTTC.